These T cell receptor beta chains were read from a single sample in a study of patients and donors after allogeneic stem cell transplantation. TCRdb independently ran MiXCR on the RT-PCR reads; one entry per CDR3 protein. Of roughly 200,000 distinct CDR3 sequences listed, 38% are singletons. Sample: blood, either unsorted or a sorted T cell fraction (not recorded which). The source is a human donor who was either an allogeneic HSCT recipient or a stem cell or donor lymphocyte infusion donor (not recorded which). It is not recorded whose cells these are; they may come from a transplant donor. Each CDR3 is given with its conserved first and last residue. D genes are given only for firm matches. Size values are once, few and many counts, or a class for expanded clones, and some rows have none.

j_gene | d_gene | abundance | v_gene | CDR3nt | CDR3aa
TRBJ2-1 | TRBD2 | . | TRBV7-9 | TGTGCCAGCAGCTTAGTTCTAGCGGGGACGTCGGAGCAGTTCTTC | CASSLVLAGTSEQFF
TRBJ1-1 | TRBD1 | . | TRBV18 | TGTGCCAGCTCAAAAGACAGGGTGTTTGCTTTCTTT | CASSKDRVFAFF
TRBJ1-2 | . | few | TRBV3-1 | TGTGCCAGCAGCCAAGAATGGGGGAGAGGCTATGGCTACACCTTC | CASSQEWGRGYGYTF
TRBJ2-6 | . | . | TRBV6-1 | TGTGCCAGCAGTGAAGTGCGGGCCTCTGGGGCCAACGTCCTGACTTTC | CASSEVRASGANVLTF
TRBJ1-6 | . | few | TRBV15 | TGTGCCACCAGCAGAGCCAGGGGTCGGACCCTCCACTTT | CATSRARGRTLHF
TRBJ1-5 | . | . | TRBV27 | TGTCCACGGGGGGCAAGCAATCAGCCCCAGCATTTT | CPRGASNQPQHF
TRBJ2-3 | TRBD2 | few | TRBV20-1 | TGCAGTGCTAGTAGGCTAGCGGAAAGCACAGATACGCAGTATTTT | CSASRLAESTDTQYF
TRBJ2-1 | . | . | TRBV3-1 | TGTGCCAGCAGCCCGTCTCACGACAGGTTACTAGGGAATGAGCAGTTCTTC | CASSPSHDRLLGNEQFF
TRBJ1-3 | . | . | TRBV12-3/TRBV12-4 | TGTGCCAGCAGTTTCGGCCGTTGGGCATATTTT | CASSFGRWAYF
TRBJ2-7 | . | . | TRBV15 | TGTGCCACCAGCAGAGATCGAGGCCGGGAGCAGTACTTC | CATSRDRGREQYF
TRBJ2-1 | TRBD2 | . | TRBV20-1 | TGCAGTGCGCCGGCAATAGCGGGGGGGCCGTACAATGAGCAGTTCTTC | CSAPAIAGGPYNEQFF
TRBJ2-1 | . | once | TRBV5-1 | TGCGCCAGCAGCTTAGAGCTAGGAGGGCGCTCGGTCTTC | CASSLELGGRSVF
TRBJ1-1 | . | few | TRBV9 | TGTGCCAGCAGCGACACAGGATTACTGAACACTGAAGCTTTCTTT | CASSDTGLLNTEAFF
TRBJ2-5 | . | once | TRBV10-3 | TGTGCCATCAAGGTCGGAGAGACCCAGTACTTC | CAIKVGETQYF
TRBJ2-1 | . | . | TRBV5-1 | TGCGCCAGCAGCATAGGGGGACATGAGCAGTTCTTC | CASSIGGHEQFF
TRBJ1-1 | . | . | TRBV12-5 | TGTGCTAGTGGACTCCCCGGGACGGAGAACACTGAAGCTTTCTTT | CASGLPGTENTEAFF
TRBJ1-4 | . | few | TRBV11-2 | TGTGCCAGCAGCTTAGACGGACGTGCCTTCCGTGAAAAACTGTTTTTT | CASSLDGRAFREKLFF
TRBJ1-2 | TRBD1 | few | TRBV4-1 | TGCGCCAGCAGCCAAGACCATACAGGGGGGAAGAATGGCTACACCTTC | CASSQDHTGGKNGYTF
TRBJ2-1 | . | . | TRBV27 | TGTGCCAGCAGTTTAAAGGGAAGCTCCTACAATGAGCAGTTCTTC | CASSLKGSSYNEQFF
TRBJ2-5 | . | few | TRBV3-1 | TGTGCCAGCAGCCAAATAAGACTACAAGAGACCCAGTACTTC | CASSQIRLQETQYF
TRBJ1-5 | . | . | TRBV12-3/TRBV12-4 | TGTGCCAGCAGTTTAGCGGTGGCAGGGGCAAGGGAGCCCCAGCATTTT | CASSLAVAGAREPQHF
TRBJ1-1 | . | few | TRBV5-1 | TGCGCCAGCAGCTTGGGTACGGGGGCGCGGACTGAAGCTTTCTTT | CASSLGTGARTEAFF
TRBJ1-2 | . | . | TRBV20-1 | TGCAGTGCTAGTATACAGGGAAGTGGCGGCTACACCTTC | CSASIQGSGGYTF
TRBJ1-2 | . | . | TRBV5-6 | TGTGCCAGCAGCTTGCTCAGAGGGGCTCGGGGCTACACCTTC | CASSLLRGARGYTF
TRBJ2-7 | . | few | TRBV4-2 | TGTGCCAGCAGCCTCGGGATACCCGGTAGGAACGAGCAGTACTTC | CASSLGIPGRNEQYF
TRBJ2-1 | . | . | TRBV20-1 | TGCAGTTGGGGGGGCGCGCCCTACAATGAGCAGTTCTTC | CSWGGAPYNEQFF
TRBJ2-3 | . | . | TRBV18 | TGTGCCAGCTCACCAGGGACGGGGGGCCCAGATACGCAGTATTTT | CASSPGTGGPDTQYF
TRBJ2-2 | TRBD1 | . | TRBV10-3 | TGTGCCATCGGGACAGTCACCGGGGAGCTGTTTTTT | CAIGTVTGELFF
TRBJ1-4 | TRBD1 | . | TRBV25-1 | TGTGCCAGCAGGGAAGCAGGGGGTCGGGCTGAAAAACTGTTTTTT | CASREAGGRAEKLFF
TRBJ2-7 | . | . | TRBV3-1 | TGTGCCAGCAGCCGGTACACTATCGTCGAGCACTACGAGCAGTACTTC | CASSRYTIVEHYEQYF
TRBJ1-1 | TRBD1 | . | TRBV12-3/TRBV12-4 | TGTGCCAGCAGTCCACCCCCCCGGACAGGCGCAAGACTGAACACTGAAGCTTTCTTT | CASSPPPRTGARLNTEAFF
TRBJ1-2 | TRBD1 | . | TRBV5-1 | TGCGCCAGCAGCTTGGGCAGGGGGCGCGGCTACACCTTC | CASSLGRGRGYTF
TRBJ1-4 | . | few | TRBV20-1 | TGCAGTGCCCAGACGGGGGGGGCGGAAAAACTGTTTTTT | CSAQTGGAEKLFF
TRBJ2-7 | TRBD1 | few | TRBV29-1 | TGCAGCGACGCCGGGACAGGGTGGTCCTACGAGCAGTACTTC | CSDAGTGWSYEQYF
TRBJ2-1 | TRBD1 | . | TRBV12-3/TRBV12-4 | TGTGCCAGCAGTTTTGGACAGGGGGCGACCAATGAGCAGTTCTTC | CASSFGQGATNEQFF
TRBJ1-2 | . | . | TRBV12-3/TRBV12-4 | TGTGCCAGCAGTGGACTTGCCCGCGGTGGCTACACCTTC | CASSGLARGGYTF
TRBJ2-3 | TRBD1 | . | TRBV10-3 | TGTGCCATCAGTGCGACAGGGGACCTTACAGATACGCAGTATTTT | CAISATGDLTDTQYF
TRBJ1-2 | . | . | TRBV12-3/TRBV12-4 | TGTGCCAGCAGGCGGGCTACAGGGAATGGCTACACCTTC | CASRRATGNGYTF
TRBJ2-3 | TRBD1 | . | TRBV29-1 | TGCAGCGGAACAGGGGTCACAGATACGCAGTATTTT | CSGTGVTDTQYF
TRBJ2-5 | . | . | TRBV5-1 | TGCGCCAGCAGCTTGAGACGGACCCAGTACTTC | CASSLRRTQYF
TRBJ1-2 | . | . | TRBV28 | TGTGCCAGCAGTGGCAAGGTGGCCTATGGCTACACCTTC | CASSGKVAYGYTF
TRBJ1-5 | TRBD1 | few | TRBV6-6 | TGTGCCAGCAGTGCCCCGGGACAGGGGGCCGTGATAAATCAGCCCCAGCATTTT | CASSAPGQGAVINQPQHF
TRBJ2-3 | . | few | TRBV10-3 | TGTGCCACCAATGGTCAGGGAGACGATACGCAGTATTTT | CATNGQGDDTQYF
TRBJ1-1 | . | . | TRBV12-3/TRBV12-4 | TGTGCCAGCAGGACAAGCCACTCGAACACTGAAGCTTTCTTT | CASRTSHSNTEAFF
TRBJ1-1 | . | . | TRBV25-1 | TGTGCCAGCAGTGAAGCCTGGGGACATCTGAACACTGAAGCTTTCTTT | CASSEAWGHLNTEAFF
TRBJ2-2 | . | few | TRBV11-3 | TGTGCCAGCAGCCCCTCCGGGGGCCGGACCGGGGAGCTGTTTTTT | CASSPSGGRTGELFF
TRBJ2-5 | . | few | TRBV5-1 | TGCGCCAGCAGCTTGTCGGGAGCCCTAAGAGAGACCCAGTACTTC | CASSLSGALRETQYF
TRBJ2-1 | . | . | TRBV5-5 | TGTGCCAGCAGCTTGGGAGGGGACACCAACAATGAGCAGTTCTTC | CASSLGGDTNNEQFF
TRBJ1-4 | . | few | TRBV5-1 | TGCGCCAGCAGCCCGATTGGGACTAATGAAAAACTGTTTTTT | CASSPIGTNEKLFF
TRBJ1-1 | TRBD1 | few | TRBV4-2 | TGTGCCAGCAGCACAGGGGAGGGTGAAGCTTTCTTT | CASSTGEGEAFF
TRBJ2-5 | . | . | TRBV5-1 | TGCGCCAGCAGATTAGACACCCAAGAGACCCAGTACTTC | CASRLDTQETQYF
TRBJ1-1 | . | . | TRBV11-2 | TGTGCCAGCAGCTTAGTTGGGGTCACTGAAGCTTTCTTT | CASSLVGVTEAFF
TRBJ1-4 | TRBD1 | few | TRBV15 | TGTGCCACCAGCAGAGACCCGGACAGGGAAAAACTGTTTTTT | CATSRDPDREKLFF